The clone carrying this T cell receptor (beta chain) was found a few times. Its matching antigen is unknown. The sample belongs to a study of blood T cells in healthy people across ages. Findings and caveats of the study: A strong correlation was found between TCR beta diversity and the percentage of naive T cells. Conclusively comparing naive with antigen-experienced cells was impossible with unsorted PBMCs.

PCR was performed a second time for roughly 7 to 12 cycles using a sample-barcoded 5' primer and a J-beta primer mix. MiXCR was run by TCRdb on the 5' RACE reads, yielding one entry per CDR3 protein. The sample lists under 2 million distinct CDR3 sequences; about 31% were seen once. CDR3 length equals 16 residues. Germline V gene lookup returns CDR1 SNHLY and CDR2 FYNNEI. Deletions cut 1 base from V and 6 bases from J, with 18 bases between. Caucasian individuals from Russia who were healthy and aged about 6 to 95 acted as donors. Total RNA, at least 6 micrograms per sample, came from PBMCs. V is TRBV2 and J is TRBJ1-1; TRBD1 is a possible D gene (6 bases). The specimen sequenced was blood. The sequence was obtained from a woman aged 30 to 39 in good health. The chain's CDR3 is CASSEGRGGLGSEAFF. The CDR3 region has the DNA TGTGCCAGCAGTGAAGGCAGGGGAGGATTGGGCTCTGAAGCTTTCTTT.